One and the same sample provided the 2 T cell receptor beta chains below, sequenced in a study of blood T cell repertoires in COVID-19. The repertoire was sequenced with immunoSEQ multiplex PCR; TCRdb's copy has only in-frame clones and lacks some. Of about 280,000 clones listed, around 89% were seen once; the top ten hold about 4.6%. Sequences were obtained from peripheral blood. Source of these receptors: a man in his forties with acute or convalescent COVID-19.

This rearrangement joins TRBV5-5 to TRBJ1-4, with D unclear. Trimming removed 4 bases at V and 8 bases at J, with 12 bases between. Germline loops: CDR1 SGHKS, CDR2 YYEKEE (reference sequence). The CDR3 runs 13 residues. The CDR3 spells CASSPRETEKLFF. In DNA form, the CDR3 reads TGTGCCAGCAGCCCGCGGGAAACGGAAAAACTGTTTTTT.

Comment on this clone: Other DNA sequences from this sample encode an identical CDR3 as well. CDR3 region: CATSRARDSPLHF. The CDR3 bases are TGTGCCACCAGCAGAGCACGGGATTCACCCCTCCACTTT. The chain joins TRBV15 to TRBJ1-6, with D uncertain. From germline, CDR1 is LNHNV and CDR2 YYDKDF (reference sequence). Trimming removed 1 base from V and 8 bases from J, with 6 bases in between. CDR3 length: 13 amino acids. Full variable domain (remainder filled in from reference TRBV15 and TRBJ1-6): DAMVIQNPRYQVTQFGKPVTLSCSQTLNHNVMYWYQQKSSQAPKLLFHYYDKDFNNEADTPDNFQSRRPNTSFCFLDIRSPGLGDTAMYLCATSRARDSPLHFGNGTRLTVT.